The 15 T cell receptor beta chains below all came from one sample that was sequenced in a study of glioma-infiltrating T cells after dendritic cell vaccination. Libraries were prepared by immunoSEQ multiplex PCR; TCRdb keeps only in-frame clonotypes and omits some of them. The repertoire holds some 110,000 clones, with around 90% as singletons. Noted time point: after dendritic cell vaccination, including at tumor progression/relapse. The sample was blood, taken after dendritic cell vaccination. The receptors come from a human donor with glioblastoma.

The V gene is TRBV4-1, the J gene TRBJ2-3; D is possibly TRBD2 (5 bases). This CDR3 has 16 residues. V shed 0 bases and J shed 2 bases, with 12 bases lying between them. Germline CDR1 and CDR2: MGHRA and YSYEKL. CDR3 coding DNA: TGCGCCAGCAGCCAAGATAGCGTGCAGCTCACAGATACGCAGTATTTT. Translation gives CASSQDSVQLTDTQYF.

The V call is TRBV13, the J call TRBJ1-3; D unclear. With 2 bases removed from V and 5 bases from J, the gap between germline ends came to 7 bases. The CDR3 runs 13 residues. In germline, CDR1 is PRHDT, CDR2 FYEKMQ (reference sequence). Here the CDR3 DNA reads TGTGCCAGCAGCTTATCTGGGCGAAACACCATATATTTT. Encoded protein: CASSLSGRNTIYF.

The V gene is TRBV4-1, the J gene TRBJ2-1; 8 bases are shared with TRBD1. The CDR3 spans 14 residues. CDR1 MGHRA and CDR2 YSYEKL come from the germline V gene. With V trimmed by 5 bases and J by 8 bases, 8 bases remained unmatched. Written as DNA, the CDR3 is TGCGCCAGCAGCTTCGACAGGGGAGTGGATGAGCAGTTCTTC. Encoded protein: CASSFDRGVDEQFF.

This clone came up once. This rearrangement joins TRBV19 to TRBJ2-1; 7 bases fit TRBD1. The germline V gene encodes CDR1 LNHDA and CDR2 SQIVND (reference sequence). J gave up 7 bases and V 0 bases, and 9 bases lay outside the gene matches. CDR3 length: 16 residues. This chain's CDR3 is CASSIDRAGGRNEQFF. The CDR3, as DNA: TGTGCCAGTAGTATAGATAGGGCAGGGGGTCGGAATGAGCAGTTCTTC.

The chain carries TRBV15 and TRBJ2-6; possibly TRBD1 for D (5 bases). Looked up from germline, CDR1 is LNHNV and CDR2 is YYDKDF (reference sequence). The CDR3 runs to 18 residues. The ends were cut back, 0 bases at V and 0 bases at J, with 12 bases in the middle. In DNA, the CDR3 is TGTGCCACCAGCAGAGATCGGACACATAGCTCTGGGGCCAACGTCCTGACTTTC. Amino acid sequence: CATSRDRTHSSGANVLTF.

This clone was observed a single time. V usage is TRBV15 and J usage is TRBJ2-3; 8 bases are a match to TRBD1. This CDR3 has 15 residues. Germline CDR1 and CDR2: LNHNV and YYDKDF (reference sequence). The V segment lost 2 bases and the J segment 5 bases; nucleotides outside the gene matches: 6. The CDR3 protein is CATSRQTGGGDTQYF. In DNA form, the CDR3 reads TGTGCCACCAGCAGACAAACAGGGGGTGGAGATACGCAGTATTTT.

This sequence joins TRBV7-9 and TRBJ1-5; no clear D gene. Germline V gene sequence: CDR1 SEHNR, CDR2 FQNEAQ (reference sequence). This CDR3 comprises 16 residues. With 4 bases removed from V and 2 bases from J, the gap between germline ends came to 15 bases. This CDR3 reads CASSSVAGGGNQPQHF. The DNA for the CDR3 is TGTGCCAGCAGCTCTGTGGCGGGTGGGGGCAATCAGCCCCAGCATTTT.

The V call is TRBV10-3, the J call TRBJ1-5; a weak D match, TRBD1 (6 bases). Looked up from germline, CDR1 is ENHRY and CDR2 is SYGVKD. V was trimmed by 3 bases and J by 0 bases, leaving 9 bases between them. CDR3 size: 15 residues. Here the CDR3 DNA reads TGTGCCATCAGTGACAGGGGCTATAGCAATCAGCCCCAGCATTTT. The encoded protein is CAISDRGYSNQPQHF.

The chain joins TRBV5-6 to TRBJ1-1; 8 bases align to TRBD1. This CDR3 is built from 16 residues. Germline V gene data show CDR1 as SGHDT and CDR2 as YYEEEE. V was pared by 7 bases and J by 4 bases, with 15 bases of the junction left unmatched. This CDR3 reads CASGSRTGSSGTEAFF. The CDR3 DNA sequence: TGTGCCAGCGGCTCTAGGACAGGGTCGAGTGGCACTGAAGCTTTCTTT.

This chain connects TRBV5-4 to TRBJ2-3; TRBD2 matches 7 bases. Germline V gives CDR1 SGHNT, CDR2 YYREEE (reference sequence). J was trimmed by 2 bases and V by 1 base; bases with no gene match: 4. This CDR3 contains 15 residues. CDR3 in DNA: TGTGCCAGCAGCTTGACTAGCGCCCCCACAGATACGCAGTATTTT. Amino acid sequence: CASSLTSAPTDTQYF.

This sequence joins TRBV27 and TRBJ2-7; 8 bases line up with TRBD1. Trimming at V came to 6 bases and at J to 5 bases, leaving 15 bases not matched to a gene. Looked up from germline, CDR1 is MNHEY and CDR2 is SMNVEV (reference sequence). The CDR3 is made up of 16 amino acids. As DNA, the CDR3 is TGTGCCAGCAGAAGGACAGGGCGGGCGGGTTCGGACGAGCAGTACTTC. Residues: CASRRTGRAGSDEQYF.

The chain uses TRBV5-1 and TRBJ2-3; D not resolved. V was trimmed by 0 bases and J by 0 bases, leaving 5 bases between them. Germline V gives CDR1 SGHRS, CDR2 YFSETQ. The CDR3 consists of 14 residues. CDR3 loop: CASSLGRSTDTQYF. Written as DNA, the CDR3 is TGCGCCAGCAGCTTGGGCAGGAGCACAGATACGCAGTATTTT.

Only a few counts were recorded for this clone. The chain links TRBV7-2 to TRBJ2-1; the match to TRBD1 covers 10 bases. Trimming took 5 bases from V and 6 from J; bases not matched to a gene: 7. Germline loops: CDR1 SGHTA, CDR2 FQGNSA. The CDR3 contains 15 residues. In DNA, the CDR3 is TGTGCCAGCAGCCCCCAAGGGACAGGGGCCAATGAGCAGTTCTTC. It encodes CASSPQGTGANEQFF.

V gene TRBV30 combines with J gene TRBJ2-3; 8 bases are a match to TRBD2. Germline lookup yields CDR1 GTSNPN and CDR2 SVGIG (reference sequence). V dropped 7 bases and J dropped 4; count of bases not matched to a gene: 13. CDR3 length: 15 amino acids. CDR3: CAFIPSGRGADTQYF. The CDR3 bases are TGTGCCTTCATACCCAGCGGGAGAGGGGCAGATACGCAGTATTTT.

This sequence joins TRBV30 and TRBJ2-7, with D perhaps TRBD1 (7 bases). The length of the CDR3 is 13 residues. V was pared by 0 bases and J by 6 bases, with 12 bases between. Germline CDR1 GTSNPN, CDR2 SVGIG (reference sequence). CDR3 sequence: CAWSVHRGGEQYF. The CDR3 DNA is TGTGCCTGGAGTGTACACAGGGGAGGCGAGCAGTACTTC.